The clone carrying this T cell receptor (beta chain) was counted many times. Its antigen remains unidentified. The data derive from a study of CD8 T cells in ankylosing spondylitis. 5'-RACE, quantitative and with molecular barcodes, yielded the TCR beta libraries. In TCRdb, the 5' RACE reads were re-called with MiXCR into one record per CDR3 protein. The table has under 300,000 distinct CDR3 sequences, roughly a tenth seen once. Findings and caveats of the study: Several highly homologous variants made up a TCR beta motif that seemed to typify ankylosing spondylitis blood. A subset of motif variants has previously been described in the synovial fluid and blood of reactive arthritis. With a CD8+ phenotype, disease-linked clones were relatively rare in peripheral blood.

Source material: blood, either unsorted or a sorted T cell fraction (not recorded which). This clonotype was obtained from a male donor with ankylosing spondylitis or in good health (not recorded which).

The CDR3 bases are TGTGCCAGCAGCCAAGTTGCGGAGGAGCAGTACTTC. Translated, it gives CASSQVAEEQYF. The chain couples TRBV3-1 to TRBJ2-7; unclear D gene. Trimming pared 1 base from V and 7 bases from J, leaving 8 bases between. The CDR3 is made up of 12 amino acids. The germline V gene encodes CDR1 LGHDT and CDR2 YNNKEL (reference sequence).